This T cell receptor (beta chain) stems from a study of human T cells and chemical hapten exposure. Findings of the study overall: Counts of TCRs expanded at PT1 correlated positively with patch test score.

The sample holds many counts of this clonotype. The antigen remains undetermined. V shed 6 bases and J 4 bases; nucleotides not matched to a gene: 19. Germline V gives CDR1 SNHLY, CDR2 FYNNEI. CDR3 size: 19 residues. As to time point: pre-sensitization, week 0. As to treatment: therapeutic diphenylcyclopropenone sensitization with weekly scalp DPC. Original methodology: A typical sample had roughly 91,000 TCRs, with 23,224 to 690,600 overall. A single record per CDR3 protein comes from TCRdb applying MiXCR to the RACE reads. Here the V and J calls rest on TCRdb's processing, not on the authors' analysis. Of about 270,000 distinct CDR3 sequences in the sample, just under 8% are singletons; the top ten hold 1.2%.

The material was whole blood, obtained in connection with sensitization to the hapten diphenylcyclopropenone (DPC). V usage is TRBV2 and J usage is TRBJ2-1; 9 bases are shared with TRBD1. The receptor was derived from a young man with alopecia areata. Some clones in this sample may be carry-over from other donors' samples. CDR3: CASRQNRDRVVRLYNEQFF. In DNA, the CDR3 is TGTGCCAGCAGACAGAACCGGGACAGGGTTGTCCGTTTATACAATGAGCAGTTCTTC.